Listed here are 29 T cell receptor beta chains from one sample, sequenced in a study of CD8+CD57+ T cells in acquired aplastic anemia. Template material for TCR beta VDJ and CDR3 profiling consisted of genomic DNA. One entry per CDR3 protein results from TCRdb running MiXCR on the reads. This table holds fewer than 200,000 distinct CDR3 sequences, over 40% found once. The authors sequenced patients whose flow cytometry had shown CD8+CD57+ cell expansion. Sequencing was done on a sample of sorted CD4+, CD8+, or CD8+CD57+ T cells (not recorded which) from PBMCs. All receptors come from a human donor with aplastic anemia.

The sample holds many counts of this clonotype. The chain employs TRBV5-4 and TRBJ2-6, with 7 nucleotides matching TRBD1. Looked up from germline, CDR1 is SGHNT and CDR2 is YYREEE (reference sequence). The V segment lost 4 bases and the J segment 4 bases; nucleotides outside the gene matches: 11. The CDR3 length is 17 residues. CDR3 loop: CASSLSEGAIGANVLTF. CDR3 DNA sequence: TGTGCCAGCAGCCTCTCAGAGGGGGCGATAGGGGCCAACGTCCTGACTTTC.

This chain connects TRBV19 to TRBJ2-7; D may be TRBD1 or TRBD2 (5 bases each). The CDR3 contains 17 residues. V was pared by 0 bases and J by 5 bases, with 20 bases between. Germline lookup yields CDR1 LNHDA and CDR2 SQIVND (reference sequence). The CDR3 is CASSIDLRDGLSHEQYF. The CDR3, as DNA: TGTGCCAGTAGTATAGACCTCCGGGACGGATTGTCCCACGAGCAGTACTTC.

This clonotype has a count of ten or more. CDR3 bases: TGTGCCAGCAGCCGTGGAGGGCAGGGGAACTATGGCTACACCTTC. It encodes CASSRGGQGNYGYTF. The chain uses TRBV5-4 and TRBJ1-2; D is perhaps TRBD1 (6 bases). V gave up 4 bases and J gave up 2 bases, with 15 bases separating them. This CDR3 is 15 amino acids long. CDR1 is SGHNT and CDR2 is YYREEE in the germline V gene (reference sequence).

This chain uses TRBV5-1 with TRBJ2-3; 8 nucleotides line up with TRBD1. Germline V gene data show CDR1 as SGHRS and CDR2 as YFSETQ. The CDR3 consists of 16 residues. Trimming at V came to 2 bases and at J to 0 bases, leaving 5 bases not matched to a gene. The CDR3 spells CASSFRGQVSTDTQYF. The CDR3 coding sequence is TGCGCCAGCAGCTTTCGGGGACAGGTGAGCACAGATACGCAGTATTTT.

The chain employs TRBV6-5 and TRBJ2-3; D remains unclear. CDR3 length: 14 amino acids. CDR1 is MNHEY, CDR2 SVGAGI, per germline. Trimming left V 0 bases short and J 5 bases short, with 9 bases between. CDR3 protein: CASSYSLLVDTQYF. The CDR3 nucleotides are TGTGCCAGCAGTTACTCTTTGCTCGTAGATACGCAGTATTTT.

Written as DNA, the CDR3 is TGCAGCGTAGGGGGCGGGGGCTCCTACGAGCAGTACTTC. It translates to CSVGGGGSYEQYF. The chain has TRBV29-1 and TRBJ2-7; D tentatively reads TRBD1 or TRBD2 (7 bases each). This CDR3 comprises 13 residues. Germline-derived CDR1 and CDR2 are SQVTM and ANQGSEA. The V end lost 6 bases, the J end lost 0 bases, and 12 bases lay between the germline ends.

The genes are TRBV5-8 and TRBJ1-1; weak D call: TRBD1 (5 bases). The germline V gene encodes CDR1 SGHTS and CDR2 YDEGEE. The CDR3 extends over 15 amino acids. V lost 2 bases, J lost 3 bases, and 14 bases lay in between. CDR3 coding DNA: TGTGCCAGCAGCTTATGGGGGAGGGAGGACACTGAAGCTTTCTTT. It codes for CASSLWGREDTEAFF.

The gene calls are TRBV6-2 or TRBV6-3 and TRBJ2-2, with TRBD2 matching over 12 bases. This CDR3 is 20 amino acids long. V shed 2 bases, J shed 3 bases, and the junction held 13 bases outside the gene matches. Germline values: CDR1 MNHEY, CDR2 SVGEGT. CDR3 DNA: TGTGCCAGCAGTTACCCACGTATTCGACTAGCGGGGGATGACACCGGGGAGCTGTTTTTT. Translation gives CASSYPRIRLAGDDTGELFF.

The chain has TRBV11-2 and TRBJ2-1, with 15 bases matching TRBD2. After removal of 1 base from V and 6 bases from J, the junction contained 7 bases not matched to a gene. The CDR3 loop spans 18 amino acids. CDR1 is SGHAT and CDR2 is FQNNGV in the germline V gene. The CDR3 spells CASSLGGLAGGIVNEQFF. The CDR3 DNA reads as TGTGCCAGCAGCTTAGGGGGACTAGCGGGGGGAATCGTCAATGAGCAGTTCTTC.

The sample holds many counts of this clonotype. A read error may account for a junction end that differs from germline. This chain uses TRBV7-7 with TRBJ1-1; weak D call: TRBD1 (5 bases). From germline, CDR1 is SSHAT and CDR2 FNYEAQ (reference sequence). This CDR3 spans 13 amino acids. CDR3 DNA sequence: TGTGCTAGCAGCTCCAGGGTGAACACTGAAGCTTTCTTT. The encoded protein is CASSSRVNTEAFF.

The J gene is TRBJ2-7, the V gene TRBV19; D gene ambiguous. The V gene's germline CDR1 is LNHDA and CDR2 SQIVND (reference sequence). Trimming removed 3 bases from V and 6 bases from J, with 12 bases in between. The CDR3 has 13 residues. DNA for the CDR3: TGTGCCAGTAGTATCGGGTTGGCACGCGAGCAGTACTTC. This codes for CASSIGLAREQYF.

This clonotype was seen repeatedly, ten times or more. CDR3 loop: CATSDASGNTIYF. In nucleotides, the CDR3 is TGTGCCACCAGTGACGCCTCTGGAAACACCATATATTTT. The genes are TRBV24-1 and TRBJ1-3; the D is unclear. The germline gives CDR1 KGHDR, CDR2 SFDVKD. The CDR3 loop spans 13 amino acids. The V and J ends lost 4 bases and 0 bases respectively, with 3 bases between them.

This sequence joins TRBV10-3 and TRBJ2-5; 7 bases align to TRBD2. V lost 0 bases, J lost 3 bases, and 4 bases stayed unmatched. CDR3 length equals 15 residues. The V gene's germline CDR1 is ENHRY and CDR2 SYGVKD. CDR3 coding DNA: TGTGCCATCAGTGAGTCTAAGCGGGGTGAAGAGACCCAGTACTTC. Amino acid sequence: CAISESKRGEETQYF.

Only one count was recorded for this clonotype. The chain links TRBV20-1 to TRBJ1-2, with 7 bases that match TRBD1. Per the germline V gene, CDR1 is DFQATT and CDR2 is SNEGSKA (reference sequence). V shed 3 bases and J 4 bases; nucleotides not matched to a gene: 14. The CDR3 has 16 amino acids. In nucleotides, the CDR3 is TGCAGTGCTAGGATCAGCACAGGGGTCCACTCCTATGGCTACACCTTC. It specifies CSARISTGVHSYGYTF.

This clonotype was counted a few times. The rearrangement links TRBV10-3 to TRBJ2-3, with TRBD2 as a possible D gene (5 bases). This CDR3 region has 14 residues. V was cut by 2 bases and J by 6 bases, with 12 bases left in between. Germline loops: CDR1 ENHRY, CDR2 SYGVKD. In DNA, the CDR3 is TGTGCCATCAGTGAGGAGGGTTTTGGGGATACGCAGTATTTT. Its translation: CAISEEGFGDTQYF.

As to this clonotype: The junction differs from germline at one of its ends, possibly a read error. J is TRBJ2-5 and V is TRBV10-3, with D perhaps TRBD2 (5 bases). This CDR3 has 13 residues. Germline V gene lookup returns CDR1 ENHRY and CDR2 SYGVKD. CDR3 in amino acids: CASSGSKLESQYF. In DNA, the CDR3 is TGTGCCAGCAGTGGTTCAAAACTAGAGTCCCAGTACTTC.

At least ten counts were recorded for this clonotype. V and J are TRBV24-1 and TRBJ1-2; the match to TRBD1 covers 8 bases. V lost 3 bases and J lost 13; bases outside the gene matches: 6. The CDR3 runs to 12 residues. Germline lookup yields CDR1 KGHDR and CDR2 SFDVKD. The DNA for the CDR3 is TGTGCCACCAGTGATCCCCAGGGGGCCCGCACCTTC. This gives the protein CATSDPQGARTF.

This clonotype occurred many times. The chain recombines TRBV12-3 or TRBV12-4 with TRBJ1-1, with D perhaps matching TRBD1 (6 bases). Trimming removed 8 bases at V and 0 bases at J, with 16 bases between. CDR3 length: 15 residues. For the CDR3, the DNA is TGTGCCAGCCTTGGTGCGGGACACTTGAACACTGAAGCTTTCTTT. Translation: CASLGAGHLNTEAFF.

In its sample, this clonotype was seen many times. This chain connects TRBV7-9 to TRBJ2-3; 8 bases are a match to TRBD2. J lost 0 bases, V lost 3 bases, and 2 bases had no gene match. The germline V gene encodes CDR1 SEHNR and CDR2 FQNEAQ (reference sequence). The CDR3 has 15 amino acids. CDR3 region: CASSLSGSSTDTQYF. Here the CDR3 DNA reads TGTGCCAGCAGCTTGAGCGGGAGTAGCACAGATACGCAGTATTTT.

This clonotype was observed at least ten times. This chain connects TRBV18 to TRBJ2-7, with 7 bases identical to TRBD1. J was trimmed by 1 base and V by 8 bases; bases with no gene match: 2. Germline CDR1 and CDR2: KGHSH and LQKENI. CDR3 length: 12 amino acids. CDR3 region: CASRGQSYEQYF. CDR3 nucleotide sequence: TGTGCCAGCAGGGGACAGTCCTACGAGCAGTACTTC.

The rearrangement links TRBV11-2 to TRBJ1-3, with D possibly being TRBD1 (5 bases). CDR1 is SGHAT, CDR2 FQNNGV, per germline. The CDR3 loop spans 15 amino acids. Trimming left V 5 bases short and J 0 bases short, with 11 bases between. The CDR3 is CASSPDRSSGNTIYF. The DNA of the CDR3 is TGTGCCAGCAGCCCAGACAGAAGCTCTGGAAACACCATATATTTT.

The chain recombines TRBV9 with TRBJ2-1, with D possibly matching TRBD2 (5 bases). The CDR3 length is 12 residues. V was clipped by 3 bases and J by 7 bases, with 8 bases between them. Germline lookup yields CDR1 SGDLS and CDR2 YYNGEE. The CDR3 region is CASSGSGNEQFF. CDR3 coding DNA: TGTGCCAGCAGCGGAAGCGGAAATGAGCAGTTCTTC. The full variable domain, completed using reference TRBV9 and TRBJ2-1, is DSGVTQTPKHLITATGQRVTLRCSPRSGDLSVYWYQQSLDQGLQFLIQYYNGEERAKGNILERFSAQQFPDLHSELNLSSLELGDSALYFCASSGSGNEQFFGPGTRLTVL.

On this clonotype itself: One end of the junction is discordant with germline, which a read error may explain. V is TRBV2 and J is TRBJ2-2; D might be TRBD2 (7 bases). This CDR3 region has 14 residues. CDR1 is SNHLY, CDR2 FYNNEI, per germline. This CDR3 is CASSDRGGTGGLFF. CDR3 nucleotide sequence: TGTGCCAGCAGTGACAGGGGAGGGACCGGGGGGCTGTTTTTT.

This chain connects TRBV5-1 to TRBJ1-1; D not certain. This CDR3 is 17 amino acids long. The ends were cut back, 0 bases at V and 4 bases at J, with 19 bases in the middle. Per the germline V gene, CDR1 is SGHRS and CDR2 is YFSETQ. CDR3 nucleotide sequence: TGCGCCAGCAGCTTGGCCGCCAACCGGAATTTGATCACTGAAGCTTTCTTT. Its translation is CASSLAANRNLITEAFF.

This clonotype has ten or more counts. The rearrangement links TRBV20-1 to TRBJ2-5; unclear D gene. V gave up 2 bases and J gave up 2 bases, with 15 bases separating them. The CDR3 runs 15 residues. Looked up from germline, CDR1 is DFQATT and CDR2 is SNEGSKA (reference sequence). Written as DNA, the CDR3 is TGCAGTGCTAGAAAGATCGGTGATAGACAAGAGACCCAGTACTTC. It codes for CSARKIGDRQETQYF.

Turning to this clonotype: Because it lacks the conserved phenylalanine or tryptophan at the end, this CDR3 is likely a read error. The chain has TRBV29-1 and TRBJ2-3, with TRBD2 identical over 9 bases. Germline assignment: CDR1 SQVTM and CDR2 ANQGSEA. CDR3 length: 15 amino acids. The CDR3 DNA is TGCAGCGTGACCAAGCGCGGGGGGGCCGAAGATATGCAGTATTCT. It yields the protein CSVTKRGGAEDMQYS.

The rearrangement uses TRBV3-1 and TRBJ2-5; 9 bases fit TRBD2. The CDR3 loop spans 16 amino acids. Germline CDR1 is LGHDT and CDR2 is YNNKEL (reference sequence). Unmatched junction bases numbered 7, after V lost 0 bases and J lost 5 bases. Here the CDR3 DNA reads TGTGCCAGCAGCCAAGAGGCTAGCGGGGCCTGGGAGACCCAGTACTTC. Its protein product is CASSQEASGAWETQYF.

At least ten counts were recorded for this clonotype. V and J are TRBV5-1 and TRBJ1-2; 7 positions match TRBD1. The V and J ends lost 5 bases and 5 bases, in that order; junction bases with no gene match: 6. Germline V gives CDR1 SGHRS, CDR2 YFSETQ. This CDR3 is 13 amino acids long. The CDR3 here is CASRQTGAYGYTF. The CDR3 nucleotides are TGCGCCAGCAGACAAACAGGGGCGTATGGCTACACCTTC.

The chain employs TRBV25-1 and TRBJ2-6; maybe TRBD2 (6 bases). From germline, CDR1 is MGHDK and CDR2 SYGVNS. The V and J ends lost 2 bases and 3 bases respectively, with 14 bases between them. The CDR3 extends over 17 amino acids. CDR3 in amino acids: CASSEVGGEFGANVLTF. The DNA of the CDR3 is TGTGCCAGCAGTGAAGTTGGAGGGGAGTTTGGGGCCAACGTCCTGACTTTC.